These 24 T cell receptor beta chains share one sample of origin, sequenced in a study of beta chain features in type 1 diabetes. The sequenced template was cDNA made from the entire isolated RNA. TCRdb's copy holds only in-frame clones and misses some; the assay was immunoSEQ multiplex PCR. The data show about 320,000 clones, less than 15% seen once. Sequenced: central memory CD4+ T cells from blood. Source of these receptors: a man aged 30-40 years in good health.

The chain uses TRBV9 and TRBJ1-1; D not resolved. Between the trimmed V and J ends, which lost 4 bases and 1 base, there was a span of 8 bases. In germline, CDR1 is SGDLS, CDR2 YYNGEE. The CDR3 extends over 13 amino acids. In DNA form, the CDR3 reads TGTGCCAGCAGCCGAATAGAGAACACTGAAGCTTTCTTT. Its protein product is CASSRIENTEAFF. Complete variable domain (other parts from reference TRBV9 and TRBJ1-1): DSGVTQTPKHLITATGQRVTLRCSPRSGDLSVYWYQQSLDQGLQFLIQYYNGEERAKGNILERFSAQQFPDLHSELNLSSLELGDSALYFCASSRIENTEAFFGQGTRLTVV.

This clone has a count of ten or more. The V and J genes are TRBV10-3 and TRBJ1-6; 8 bases are shared with TRBD1. CDR1 and CDR2 (germline): ENHRY, SYGVKD. The V and J ends lost 5 bases and 7 bases, in that order; junction bases with no gene match: 7. This CDR3 is built from 15 residues. The CDR3 nucleotides read TGTGCCATCAGTCCTGGACAGGGAGTGAATTCACCCCTCCACTTT. It codes for CAISPGQGVNSPLHF.

The rearrangement links TRBV7-2 to TRBJ2-5; 7 nucleotides align to TRBD2. In germline, CDR1 is SGHTA, CDR2 FQGNSA. V lost 5 bases to trimming and J lost 5 bases; unmatched junction nucleotides: 8. CDR3 length: 14 residues. The CDR3, as DNA: TGTGCCAGCAGCCCGGGGGGAGCGGGGGAGACCCAGTACTTC. Its protein is CASSPGGAGETQYF.

The chain uses TRBV11-2 and TRBJ2-3; 11 positions match TRBD2. V lost 1 base, J lost 2 bases, and 11 bases stayed unmatched. Germline values: CDR1 SGHAT, CDR2 FQNNGV. The CDR3 is 19 residues long. CDR3 protein: CASSLVLPRGLAVTDTQYF. CDR3 DNA: TGTGCCAGCAGCTTAGTGTTACCCCGGGGACTAGCGGTCACAGATACGCAGTATTTT.

This sequence joins TRBV2 and TRBJ2-7; tentatively, D is TRBD1 (7 bases). Germline CDR1 is SNHLY and CDR2 is FYNNEI. Trimming pared 8 bases from V and 2 bases from J, leaving 16 bases between. CDR3 length: 14 residues. The CDR3 region is CASQTTGRTYEQYF. Here the CDR3 DNA reads TGTGCCAGCCAAACGACAGGGAGGACCTACGAGCAGTACTTC.

The CDR3, as DNA: TGTGCCAGCAGCCCAGCCCAGGGGGGCAGGGGGTTCTACAATGAGCAGTTCTTC. Protein product: CASSPAQGGRGFYNEQFF. The J gene is TRBJ2-1, the V gene TRBV7-9; possible D gene TRBD1, 7 bases. CDR3 length: 18 amino acids. V was shortened by 5 bases and J by 3 bases, with 23 bases between the two germline ends. Germline V gives CDR1 SEHNR, CDR2 FQNEAQ (reference sequence).

This clone was seen more than once but under ten times. The rearrangement uses TRBV23-1 and TRBJ2-7, with D perhaps TRBD2 (5 bases). TRBV23-1 carries the ORF label, with uncertain function. The CDR3 sequence is 16 residues long. V lost 0 bases, J lost 4 bases, and 16 bases lay in between. CDR3 DNA sequence: TGCGCCAGCAGTCAATCGTGGCCCCTTGGAGGATACGAGCAGTACGTC. Its translation: CASSQSWPLGGYEQYV.

There are many counts of this clone. This chain connects TRBV28 to TRBJ1-1; D unresolved. Germline assignment: CDR1 MDHEN and CDR2 SYDVKM. The CDR3 loop spans 14 amino acids. The CDR3 sequence: CTAAQGPMNTEAFF. CDR3 sequence (DNA): TGTACAGCGGCCCAAGGACCGATGAACACTGAAGCTTTCTTT. Supplemented by reference TRBV28 and TRBJ1-1, the full variable domain reads DVKVTQSSRYLVKRTGEKVFLECVQDMDHENMFWYRQDPGLGLRLIYFSYDVKMKEKGDIPEGYSVSREKKERFSLILESASTNQTSMYLCTAAQGPMNTEAFFGQGTRLTVV.

This clone has only a few counts. J is TRBJ1-3 and V is TRBV6-5; tentatively, D is TRBD1 (5 bases). The V end was cut by 2 bases, the J end by 3 bases, with 11 bases between. CDR1 and CDR2 (germline): MNHEY, SVGAGI. This CDR3 region has 15 residues. Here the CDR3 DNA reads TGTGCCAGCAGTTACGGCTGGGGCTTTGGAAACACCATATATTTT. Translating gives CASSYGWGFGNTIYF.

V usage is TRBV7-8 and J usage is TRBJ2-3; TRBD1 aligns across 7 bases. The CDR3 sequence is 15 residues long. J gave up 2 bases and V 5 bases, and 7 bases lay outside the gene matches. The germline gives CDR1 SGHVS, CDR2 FQNEAQ. The CDR3 DNA reads as TGTGCCAGCAGCGAACAGGGGTCGGCCACAGATACGCAGTATTTT. Protein: CASSEQGSATDTQYF.

This chain uses TRBV19 with TRBJ1-1; D is unresolved. Germline lookup yields CDR1 LNHDA and CDR2 SQIVND (reference sequence). V lost 7 bases and J lost 0, with 12 bases in between. This CDR3 has 14 residues. The CDR3 region is CASIGHYMNTEAFF. In DNA form, the CDR3 reads TGTGCCAGTATTGGTCACTATATGAACACTGAAGCTTTCTTT.

This clone was observed a few times. The chain employs TRBV12-5 and TRBJ2-3, with D unresolved. The CDR3 length is 12 residues. Trimming pared 2 bases from V and 12 bases from J, leaving 12 bases between. From germline, CDR1 is LGHNT and CDR2 FRNRAP. The CDR3 DNA is TGTGCTAGTGGTTTGAAGGGCTTTAATCAGTATTTT. It is translated as CASGLKGFNQYF.

The CDR3: CASRGTSNYGYTF. In nucleotides, the CDR3 is TGTGCCAGTAGGGGCACCTCGAACTATGGCTACACCTTC. J is TRBJ1-2 and V is TRBV19; D is uncertain. The CDR3 is made up of 13 amino acids. V lost 6 bases, J lost 2 bases, and 10 bases lay in between. Germline V gene lookup returns CDR1 LNHDA and CDR2 SQIVND (reference sequence).

The rearrangement uses TRBV4-2 and TRBJ1-2, with D perhaps TRBD1 (5 bases). The V gene's germline CDR1 is LGHNA and CDR2 YNFKEQ. The V end lost 1 base, the J end lost 1 base, and 16 bases lay between the germline ends. The CDR3 covers 17 residues. CDR3: CASSQGRSGGVNYGYTF. In DNA form, the CDR3 reads TGTGCCAGCAGCCAAGGGCGTTCCGGGGGGGTTAACTATGGCTACACCTTC.

The V gene is TRBV7-8, the J gene TRBJ1-1, with D unclear. The CDR3 consists of 13 residues. The germline V gene has CDR1 SGHVS and CDR2 FQNEAQ. The ends were cut back, 1 base at V and 10 bases at J, with 13 bases in the middle. CDR3 DNA sequence: TGTGCCAGCAGCTTAGACCCGGGAGTCATAGCTTTCTTT. This sequence encodes CASSLDPGVIAFF.

This clone was seen a handful of times. The chain combines TRBV5-1 with TRBJ1-2, with D uncertain. The V and J ends lost 4 bases and 4 bases respectively, with 11 bases between them. This CDR3 comprises 13 residues. Germline values: CDR1 SGHRS, CDR2 YFSETQ. The CDR3: CASSPEALYGYTF. The CDR3 DNA reads TGCGCCAGCAGCCCAGAGGCCCTCTATGGCTACACCTTC. The variable domain in full, completed from reference TRBV5-1 and TRBJ1-2, reads KAGVTQTPRYLIKTRGQQVTLSCSPISGHRSVSWYQQTPGQGLQFLFEYFSETQRNKGNFPGRFSGRQFSNSRSEMNVSTLELGDSALYLCASSPEALYGYTFGSGTRLTVV.

This clone was recorded at least ten times. The V gene is TRBV5-6, the J gene TRBJ2-7; tentatively, D is TRBD1 or TRBD2 (5 bases each). This CDR3 is built from 15 residues. With 2 bases removed from V and 0 bases from J, the gap between germline ends came to 12 bases. Germline V gene sequence: CDR1 SGHDT, CDR2 YYEEEE. CDR3 DNA: TGTGCCAGCAGCTTCGGGACGAAGGCCTCCTACGAGCAGTACGTC. It translates to CASSFGTKASYEQYV.

This clone was detected a few times. CDR3 protein: CSVVPYFGDTQYF. The CDR3, as DNA: TGCAGCGTTGTTCCGTACTTCGGGGATACGCAGTATTTT. The rearrangement joins TRBV29-1 to TRBJ2-3; the D is unclear. Germline lookup yields CDR1 SQVTM and CDR2 ANQGSEA. This CDR3 has 13 amino acids. The V end lost 4 bases, the J end lost 6 bases, and 14 bases lay between the germline ends.

J is TRBJ1-2 and V is TRBV7-6; the D is unclear. V was trimmed by 3 bases and J by 7 bases, leaving 15 bases between them. The CDR3 spans 14 residues. Germline V gene lookup returns CDR1 SGHVS and CDR2 FNYEAQ. The CDR3 nucleotides are TGTGCCAGCAGCTTTCTTGATAGGGCAGGTGGCTACACCTTC. Its translation: CASSFLDRAGGYTF.

At least ten counts were recorded for this clone. This rearrangement joins TRBV14 to TRBJ2-2; D is undetermined. Germline lookup yields CDR1 SGHDN and CDR2 FVKESK. CDR3 size: 16 residues. The ends were cut back, 0 bases at V and 3 bases at J, with 11 bases in the middle. The CDR3 coding sequence is TGTGCCAGCAGCCAAGATTTAGGTCGGGACACCGGGGAGCTGTTTTTT. It encodes CASSQDLGRDTGELFF.

This clone turned up a few times. The chain joins TRBV7-8 to TRBJ2-7; D is possibly TRBD1 (5 bases). Germline-derived CDR1 and CDR2 are SGHVS and FQNEAQ. The V and J ends lost 1 base and 4 bases respectively, with 17 bases between them. This CDR3 spans 16 amino acids. CDR3 in DNA: TGTGCCAGCAGCTTAGTGGAAGTGGCAGGGCGGTACGAGCAGTACGTC. This sequence encodes CASSLVEVAGRYEQYV.

The chain joins TRBV9 to TRBJ2-2; 10 bases are a match to TRBD2. CDR3 length equals 16 residues. Germline V gene sequence: CDR1 SGDLS, CDR2 YYNGEE. The V gene end was trimmed by 4 bases and the J gene end by 5 bases; junction bases not matched to a gene: 8. The DNA for the CDR3 is TGTGCCAGCAGCACCACCATAGCGGGGGGAACCGGGGAGCTGTTTTTT. Translated: CASSTTIAGGTGELFF.

The V and J genes are TRBV29-1 and TRBJ1-2; D remains unclear. V lost 5 bases and J lost 4, with 11 bases in between. The CDR3 is 12 residues long. The germline V gene encodes CDR1 SQVTM and CDR2 ANQGSEA. The CDR3 DNA reads as TGCAGCGTTACCCCAGGTTCCTATGGCTACACCTTC. This codes for CSVTPGSYGYTF.

The rearrangement joins TRBV5-1 to TRBJ2-3; D is possibly TRBD2 (6 bases). V was trimmed by 0 bases and J by 2 bases, leaving 7 bases between them. The germline V gene encodes CDR1 SGHRS and CDR2 YFSETQ. The CDR3 extends over 14 amino acids. The CDR3 reads CASSLVLATDTQYF. The CDR3 DNA is TGCGCCAGCAGCTTGGTACTAGCCACAGATACGCAGTATTTT.